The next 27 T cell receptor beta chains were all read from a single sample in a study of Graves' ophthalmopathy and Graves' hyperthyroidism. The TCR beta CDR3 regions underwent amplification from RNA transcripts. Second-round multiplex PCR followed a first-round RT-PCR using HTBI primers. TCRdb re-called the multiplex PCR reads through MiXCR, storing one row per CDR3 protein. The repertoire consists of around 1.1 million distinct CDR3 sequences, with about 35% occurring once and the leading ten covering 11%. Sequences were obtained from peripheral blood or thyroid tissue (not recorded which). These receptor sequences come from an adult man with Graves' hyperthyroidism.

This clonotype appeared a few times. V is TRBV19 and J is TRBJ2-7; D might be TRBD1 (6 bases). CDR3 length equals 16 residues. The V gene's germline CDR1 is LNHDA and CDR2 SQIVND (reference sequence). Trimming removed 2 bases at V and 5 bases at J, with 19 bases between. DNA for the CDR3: TGTGCCAGTAGTATATCCCACCGACAGGTAATCGACGAGCAGTACTTC. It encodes CASSISHRQVIDEQYF.

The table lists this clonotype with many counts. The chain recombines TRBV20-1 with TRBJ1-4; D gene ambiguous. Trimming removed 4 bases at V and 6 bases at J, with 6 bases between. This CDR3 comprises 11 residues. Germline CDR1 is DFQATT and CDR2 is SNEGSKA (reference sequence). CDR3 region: CSAISYEKLFF. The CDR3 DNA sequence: TGCAGTGCTATCTCATATGAAAAACTGTTTTTT.

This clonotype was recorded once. For the CDR3, the DNA is TGTGCCAGTAGTATAGCGGACAGAAACGGGAATCAGCCCCAGCATTTT. Its translation is CASSIADRNGNQPQHF. The chain carries TRBV19 and TRBJ1-5, with D tentatively TRBD1 (6 bases). The V and J ends lost 1 base and 4 bases respectively, with 14 bases between them. CDR3 length: 16 amino acids. CDR1 and CDR2 (germline): LNHDA, SQIVND (reference sequence).

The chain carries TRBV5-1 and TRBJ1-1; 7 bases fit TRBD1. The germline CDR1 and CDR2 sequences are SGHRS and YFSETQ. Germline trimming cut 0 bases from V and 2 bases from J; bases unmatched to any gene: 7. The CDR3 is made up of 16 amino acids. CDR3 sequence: CASSLEFWDSNTEAFF. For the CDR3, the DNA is TGCGCCAGCAGCTTGGAGTTTTGGGACAGTAACACTGAAGCTTTCTTT.

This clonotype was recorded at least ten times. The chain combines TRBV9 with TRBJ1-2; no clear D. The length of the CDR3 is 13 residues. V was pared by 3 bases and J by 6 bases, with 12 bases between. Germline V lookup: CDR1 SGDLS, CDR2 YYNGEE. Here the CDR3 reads CASSEQERDGYTF. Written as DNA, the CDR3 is TGTGCCAGCAGCGAGCAGGAAAGGGATGGCTACACCTTC.

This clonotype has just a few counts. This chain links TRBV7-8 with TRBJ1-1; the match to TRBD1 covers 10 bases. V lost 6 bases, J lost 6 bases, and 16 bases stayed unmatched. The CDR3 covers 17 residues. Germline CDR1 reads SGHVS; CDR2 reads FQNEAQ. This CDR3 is CASRSFAPGQGYPEAFF. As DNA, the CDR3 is TGTGCCAGCAGATCTTTTGCGCCGGGACAGGGGTATCCTGAAGCTTTCTTT.

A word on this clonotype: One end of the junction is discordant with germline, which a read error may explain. The CDR3 nucleotides are TGTGCCAGCAGTATACTAGGGGGATACGAGACCCAGTACTTC. It specifies CASSILGGYETQYF. The chain recombines TRBV10-3 with TRBJ2-5; D possibly corresponds to TRBD1 (6 bases). Per germline, CDR1 ENHRY and CDR2 SYGVKD. The CDR3 is 14 amino acids.

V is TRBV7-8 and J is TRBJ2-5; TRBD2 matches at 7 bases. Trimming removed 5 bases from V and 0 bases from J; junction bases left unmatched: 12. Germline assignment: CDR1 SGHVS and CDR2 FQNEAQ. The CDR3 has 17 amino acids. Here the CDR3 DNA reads TGTGCCAGCAGCCACTCGAGGGCTAGCGGAGACCAAGAGACCCAGTACTTC. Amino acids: CASSHSRASGDQETQYF.

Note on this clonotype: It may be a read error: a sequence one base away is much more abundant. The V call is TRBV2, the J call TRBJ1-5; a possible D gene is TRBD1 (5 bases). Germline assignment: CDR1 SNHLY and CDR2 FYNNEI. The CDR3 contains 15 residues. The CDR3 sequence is CVSGPLTALNQPQHF. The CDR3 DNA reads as TGTGTCAGCGGGCCGTTGACAGCCCTCAATCAGCCCCAGCATTTT. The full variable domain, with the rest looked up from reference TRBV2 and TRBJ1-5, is EPEVTQTPSHQVTQMGQEVILRCVPISNHLYFYWYRQILGQKVEFLVSFYNNEISEKSEIFDDQFSVERPDGSNFTLKIRSTKLEDSAMYFCVSGPLTALNQPQHFGDGTRLSIL.

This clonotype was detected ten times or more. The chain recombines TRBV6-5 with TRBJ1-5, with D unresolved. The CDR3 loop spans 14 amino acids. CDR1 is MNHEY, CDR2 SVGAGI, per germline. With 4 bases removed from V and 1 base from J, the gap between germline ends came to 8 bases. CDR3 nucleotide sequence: TGTGCCAGCAGTTTCTTGGACAGCAATCAGCCCCAGCATTTT. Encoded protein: CASSFLDSNQPQHF.

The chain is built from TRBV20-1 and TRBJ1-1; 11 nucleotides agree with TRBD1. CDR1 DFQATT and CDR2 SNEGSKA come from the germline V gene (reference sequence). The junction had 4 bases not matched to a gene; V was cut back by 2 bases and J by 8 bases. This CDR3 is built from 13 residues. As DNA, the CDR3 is TGCAGTGCTAGAAGGACAGGGGGCCTAGAAGCTTTCTTT. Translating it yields CSARRTGGLEAFF.

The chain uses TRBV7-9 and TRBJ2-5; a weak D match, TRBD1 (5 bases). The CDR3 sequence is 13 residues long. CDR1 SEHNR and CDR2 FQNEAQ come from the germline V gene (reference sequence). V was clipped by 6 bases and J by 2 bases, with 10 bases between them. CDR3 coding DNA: TGTGCCAGCAGGGACACCGTACAAGAGACCCAGTACTTC. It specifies CASRDTVQETQYF.

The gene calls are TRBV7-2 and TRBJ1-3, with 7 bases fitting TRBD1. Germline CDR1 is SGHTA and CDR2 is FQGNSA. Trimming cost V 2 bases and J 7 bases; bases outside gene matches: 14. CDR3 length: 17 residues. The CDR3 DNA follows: TGTGCCAGCAGCTTATTGGGCCTCACAGGGGTAGGGAACACCATATATTTT. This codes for CASSLLGLTGVGNTIYF.

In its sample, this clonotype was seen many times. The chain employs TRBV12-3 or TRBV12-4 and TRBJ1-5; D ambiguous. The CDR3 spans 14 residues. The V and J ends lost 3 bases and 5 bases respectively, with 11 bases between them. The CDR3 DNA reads TGTGCCAGCAGTTTTGGGATTGGAGATCAGCCCCAGCATTTT. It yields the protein CASSFGIGDQPQHF.

The CDR3 protein is CASRRGTSGFVETQYF. Here the CDR3 DNA reads TGTGCCAGCAGAAGAGGGACTAGCGGGTTCGTGGAGACCCAGTACTTC. The rearrangement joins TRBV6-5 to TRBJ2-5, with 12 bases matching TRBD2. The CDR3 totals 16 residues. After removal of 6 bases from V and 5 bases from J, the junction contained 10 bases not matched to a gene. The germline V gene encodes CDR1 MNHEY and CDR2 SVGAGI.

The CDR3 sequence is CASSSLGGGVQETQYF. In DNA form, the CDR3 reads TGTGCCAGCAGTAGCCTTGGCGGGGGGGTTCAAGAGACCCAGTACTTC. The chain has TRBV12-3 or TRBV12-4 and TRBJ2-5; 9 bases agree with TRBD2. After removal of 5 bases from V and 2 bases from J, the junction contained 9 bases not matched to a gene. This CDR3 has 16 amino acids.

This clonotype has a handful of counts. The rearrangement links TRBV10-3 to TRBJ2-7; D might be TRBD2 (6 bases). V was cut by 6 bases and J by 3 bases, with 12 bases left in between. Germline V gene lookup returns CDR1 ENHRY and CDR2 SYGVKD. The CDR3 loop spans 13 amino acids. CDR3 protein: CAISSTGLYEQYF. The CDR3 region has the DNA TGTGCCATCAGCTCTACGGGACTCTACGAGCAGTACTTC.

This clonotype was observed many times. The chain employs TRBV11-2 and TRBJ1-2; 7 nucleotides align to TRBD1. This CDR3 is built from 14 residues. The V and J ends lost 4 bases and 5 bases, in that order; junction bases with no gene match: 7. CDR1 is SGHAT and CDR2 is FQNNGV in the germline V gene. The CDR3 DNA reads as TGTGCCAGCAGCTCCGGACAGGCGGGGTATGGCTACACCTTC. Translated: CASSSGQAGYGYTF.

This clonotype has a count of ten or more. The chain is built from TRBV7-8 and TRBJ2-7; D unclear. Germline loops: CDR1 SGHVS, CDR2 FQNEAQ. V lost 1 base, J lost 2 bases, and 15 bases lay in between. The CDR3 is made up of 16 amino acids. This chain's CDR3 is CASSLEWRTPTYEQYF. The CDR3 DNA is TGTGCCAGCAGCTTAGAGTGGCGAACGCCGACCTACGAGCAGTACTTC.

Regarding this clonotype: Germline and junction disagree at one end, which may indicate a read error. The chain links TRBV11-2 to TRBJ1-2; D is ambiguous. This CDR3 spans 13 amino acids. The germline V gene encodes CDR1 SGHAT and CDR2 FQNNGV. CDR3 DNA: TGTGCCGGCAGCTTATGGGCTGTCTATGGCTACACCTTC. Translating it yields CAGSLWAVYGYTF.

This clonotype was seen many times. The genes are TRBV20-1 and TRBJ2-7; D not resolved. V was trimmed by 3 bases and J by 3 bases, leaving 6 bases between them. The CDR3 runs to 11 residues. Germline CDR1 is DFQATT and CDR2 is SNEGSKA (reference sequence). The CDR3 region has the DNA TGCAGTGCTAGCTACCTCTACGAGCAGTACTTC. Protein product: CSASYLYEQYF.

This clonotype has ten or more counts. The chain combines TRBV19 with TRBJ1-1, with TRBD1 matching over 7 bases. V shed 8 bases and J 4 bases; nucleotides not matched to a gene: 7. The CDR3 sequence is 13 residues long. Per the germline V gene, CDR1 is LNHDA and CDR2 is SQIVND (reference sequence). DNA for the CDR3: TGTGCCAGTGGGATACAGGGGTTCACTGAAGCTTTCTTT. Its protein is CASGIQGFTEAFF. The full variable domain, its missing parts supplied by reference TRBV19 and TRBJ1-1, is DGGITQSPKYLFRKEGQNVTLSCEQNLNHDAMYWYRQDPGQGLRLIYYSQIVNDFQKGDIAEGYSVSREKKESFPLTVTSAQKNPTAFYLCASGIQGFTEAFFGQGTRLTVV.

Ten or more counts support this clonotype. In DNA form, the CDR3 reads TGTGCCAGCAGGGGAATTGAGTCACCCCTCCACTTT. Its translation is CASRGIESPLHF. This chain uses TRBV6-2 or TRBV6-3 with TRBJ1-6; no definite D call. The germline V and J ends were trimmed by 6 bases and 10 bases, with 10 bases remaining between them. CDR3 length: 12 residues. Germline V gene sequence: CDR1 MNHEY, CDR2 SVGEGT.

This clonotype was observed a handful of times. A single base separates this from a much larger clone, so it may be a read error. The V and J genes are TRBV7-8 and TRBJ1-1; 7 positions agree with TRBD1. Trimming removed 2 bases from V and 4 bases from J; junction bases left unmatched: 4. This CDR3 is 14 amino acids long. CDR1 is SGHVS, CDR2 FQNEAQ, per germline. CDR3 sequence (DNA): TGTGCCAGCAGCTTAAAACAGGGGAGCACTGAAGCTTTCTTT. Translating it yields CASSLKQGSTEAFF.

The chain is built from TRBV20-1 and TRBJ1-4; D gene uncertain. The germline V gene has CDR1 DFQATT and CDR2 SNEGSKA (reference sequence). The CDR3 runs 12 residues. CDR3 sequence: CRGVRTNEKLFF. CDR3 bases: TGCAGGGGCGTCAGGACTAATGAAAAACTGTTTTTT.

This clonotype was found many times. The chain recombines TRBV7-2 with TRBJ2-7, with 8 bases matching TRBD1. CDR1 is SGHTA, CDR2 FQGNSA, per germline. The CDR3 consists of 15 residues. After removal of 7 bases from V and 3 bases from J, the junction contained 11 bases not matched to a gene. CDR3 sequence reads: CASKLGAGGFYEQYF. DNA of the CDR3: TGTGCCAGCAAATTGGGGGCAGGGGGCTTCTACGAGCAGTACTTC.

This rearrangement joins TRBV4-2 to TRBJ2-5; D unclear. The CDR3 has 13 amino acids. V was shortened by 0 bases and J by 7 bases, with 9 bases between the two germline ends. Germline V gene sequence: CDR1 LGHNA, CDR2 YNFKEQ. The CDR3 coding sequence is TGTGCCAGCAGCCAAGACAGCCCGGGGACCCAGTACTTC. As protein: CASSQDSPGTQYF.